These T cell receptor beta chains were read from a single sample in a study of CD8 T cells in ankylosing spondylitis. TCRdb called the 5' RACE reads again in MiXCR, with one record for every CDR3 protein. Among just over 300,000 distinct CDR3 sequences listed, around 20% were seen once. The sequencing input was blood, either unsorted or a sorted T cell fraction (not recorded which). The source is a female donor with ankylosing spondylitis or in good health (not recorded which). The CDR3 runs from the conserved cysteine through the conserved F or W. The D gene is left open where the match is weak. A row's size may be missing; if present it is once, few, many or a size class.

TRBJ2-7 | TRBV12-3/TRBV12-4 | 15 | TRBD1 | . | CASRRGQGGSYEQYF | TGTGCCAGCAGACGGGGACAGGGAGGCTCCTACGAGCAGTACTTC
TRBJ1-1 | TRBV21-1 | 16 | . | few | CASSKTLWRAGTEAFF | TGTGCCAGCAGCAAAACGTTGTGGAGGGCTGGCACTGAAGCTTTCTTT
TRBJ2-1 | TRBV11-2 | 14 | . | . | CASSRVPGYNEQFF | TGTGCCAGCAGCAGAGTTCCGGGATACAATGAGCAGTTCTTC
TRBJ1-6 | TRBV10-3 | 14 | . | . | CAIRSGPQGSPLHF | TGTGCCATCAGGTCGGGACCTCAGGGTTCACCCCTCCACTTT
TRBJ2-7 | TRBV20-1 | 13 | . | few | CSARESGFYEQYF | TGCAGTGCTAGAGAGTCGGGATTCTACGAGCAGTACTTC
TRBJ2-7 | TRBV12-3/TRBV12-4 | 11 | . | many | CASRGTYEQYF | TGTGCCAGCAGGGGAACCTACGAGCAGTACTTC
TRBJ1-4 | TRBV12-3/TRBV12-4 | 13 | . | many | CASSLLRDGKLFF | TGTGCCAGCAGTTTACTCAGGGACGGAAAACTGTTTTTT
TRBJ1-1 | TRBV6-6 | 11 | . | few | CASRITIEAFF | TGTGCCAGCAGAATCACCATTGAAGCTTTCTTT
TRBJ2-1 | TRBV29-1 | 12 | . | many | CSGRGLYNEQFF | TGCAGCGGCCGAGGACTTTACAATGAGCAGTTCTTC
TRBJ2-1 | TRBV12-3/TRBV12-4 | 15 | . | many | CASRSWSGHYNEQFF | TGTGCCAGCAGGTCCTGGAGCGGGCACTACAATGAGCAGTTCTTC
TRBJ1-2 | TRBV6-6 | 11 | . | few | CASSSTDGYTF | TGTGCCAGCAGTTCTACCGATGGCTACACCTTC
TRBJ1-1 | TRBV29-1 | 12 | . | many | CSVESPKIGAFF | TGCAGCGTTGAATCGCCTAAAATCGGAGCTTTCTTT
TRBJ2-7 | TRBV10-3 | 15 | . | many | CAISQGTVITYEQYF | TGTGCCATCAGCCAGGGGACCGTGATAACCTACGAGCAGTACTTC
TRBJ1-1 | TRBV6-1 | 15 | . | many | CASFDTLLSNTEAFF | TGTGCCAGCTTCGACACCTTACTCAGTAACACTGAAGCTTTCTTT
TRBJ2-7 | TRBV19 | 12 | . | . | CASSGLSYEQYF | TGTGCCAGTTCTGGGCTTAGCTACGAGCAGTACTTC
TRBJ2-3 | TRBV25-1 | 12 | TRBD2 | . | CASSGGTSSQYF | TGTGCCAGCAGTGGGGGGACTAGTTCGCAGTATTTT
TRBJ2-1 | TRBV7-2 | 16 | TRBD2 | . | CASSSGLAGGQGEQFF | TGTGCCAGCAGCTCAGGACTAGCGGGAGGGCAGGGTGAGCAGTTCTTC
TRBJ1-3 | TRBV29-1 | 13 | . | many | CSVGQFSGNTIYF | TGCAGCGTTGGCCAATTCTCTGGAAACACCATATATTTT
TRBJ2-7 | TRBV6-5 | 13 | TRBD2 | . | CASSSGGTYEQYF | TGTGCCAGCAGTTCGGGGGGGACCTACGAGCAGTACTTC
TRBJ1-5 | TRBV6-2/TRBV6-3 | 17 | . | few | CASSWAPPGGRWQPQHF | TGTGCCAGCAGTTGGGCCCCCCCTGGGGGGCGATGGCAGCCCCAGCATTTT
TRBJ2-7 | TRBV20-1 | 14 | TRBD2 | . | CSAREGSGIHEQYF | TGCAGTGCTAGAGAGGGTAGCGGGATCCACGAGCAGTACTTC
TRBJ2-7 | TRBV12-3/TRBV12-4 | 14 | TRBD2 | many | CASRMTSGSYEQYF | TGTGCCAGCAGAATGACTAGCGGGAGTTACGAGCAGTACTTC
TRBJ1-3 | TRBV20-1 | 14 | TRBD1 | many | CSARDRTSGNTIYF | TGCAGTGCAAGGGACAGGACCTCTGGAAACACCATATATTTT
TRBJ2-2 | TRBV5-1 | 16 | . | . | CASSLDLGSWTGELFF | TGCGCCAGCAGCTTGGATTTGGGTAGCTGGACCGGGGAGCTGTTTTTT
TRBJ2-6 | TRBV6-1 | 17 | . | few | CASSGTGRHSGANVLTF | TGTGCCAGCAGTGGGACCGGCCGGCATAGCGGGGCCAACGTCCTGACTTTC
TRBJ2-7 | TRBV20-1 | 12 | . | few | CSAHLRVYEQYF | TGCAGTGCTCACCTCAGGGTCTACGAGCAGTACTTC
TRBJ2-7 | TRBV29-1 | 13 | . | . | CSVAGQNSYEQYF | TGCAGCGTAGCGGGACAGAACTCCTACGAGCAGTACTTC
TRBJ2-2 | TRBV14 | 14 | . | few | CASSPNVRAGELFF | TGTGCCAGCAGCCCAAATGTAAGGGCCGGGGAGCTGTTTTTT
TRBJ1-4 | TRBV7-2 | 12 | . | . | CASSSQGGKLFF | TGTGCCAGCAGCTCCCAGGGCGGAAAACTGTTTTTT
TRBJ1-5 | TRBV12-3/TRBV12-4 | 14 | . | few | CASSLGAGSQPQHF | TGTGCCAGCAGTTTAGGTGCTGGAAGTCAGCCCCAGCATTTT
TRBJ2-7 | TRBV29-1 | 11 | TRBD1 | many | CSTRQGYEQYF | TGCAGCACCCGACAGGGCTACGAGCAGTACTTC
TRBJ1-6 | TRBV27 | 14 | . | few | CASKYGPWGSPLHF | TGTGCCAGCAAGTATGGTCCCTGGGGCTCACCCCTCCACTTT
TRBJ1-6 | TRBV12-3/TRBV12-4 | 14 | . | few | CASSLRSTYSPLHF | TGTGCCAGCAGTTTAAGGTCTACCTATTCACCCCTCCACTTT
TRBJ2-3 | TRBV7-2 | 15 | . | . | CASSLAFGATDTQYF | TGTGCCAGCAGCTTAGCGTTTGGGGCCACAGATACGCAGTATTTT
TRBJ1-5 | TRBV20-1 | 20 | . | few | CSARVRDTTIRLDSNQPQHF | TGCAGTGCTAGAGTCAGGGACACCACTATCCGCCTTGATAGCAATCAGCCCCAGCATTTT